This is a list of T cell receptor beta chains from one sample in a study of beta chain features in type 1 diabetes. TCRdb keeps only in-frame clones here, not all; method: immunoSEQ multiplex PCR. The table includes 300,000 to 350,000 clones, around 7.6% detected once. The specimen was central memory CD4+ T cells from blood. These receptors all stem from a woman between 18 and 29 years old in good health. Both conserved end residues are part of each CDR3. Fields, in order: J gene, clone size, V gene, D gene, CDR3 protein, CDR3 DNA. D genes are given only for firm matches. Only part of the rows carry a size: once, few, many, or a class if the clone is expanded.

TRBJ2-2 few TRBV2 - CASRSDSNTGELFF TGTGCCAGCAGGTCGGACAGTAACACCGGGGAGCTGTTTTTT
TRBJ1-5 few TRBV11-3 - CASSLGESLPQHF TGTGCCAGCAGCTTAGGCGAGTCGCTGCCCCAGCATTTT
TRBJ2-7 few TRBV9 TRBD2 CASSSASLAGFYEQYF TGTGCCAGCAGCTCCGCCTCCCTAGCGGGGTTCTACGAGCAGTACTTC
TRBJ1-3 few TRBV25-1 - CASSEYRRNTIYF TGTGCCAGCAGTGAATATCGCCGAAACACCATATATTTT
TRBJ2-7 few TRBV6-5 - CASSSNEASYEQYF TGTGCCAGCAGTTCTAACGAGGCCTCCTACGAGCAGTACTTC
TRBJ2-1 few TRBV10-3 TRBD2 CAIESGRGNNEQFF TGTGCCATAGAGAGCGGGAGAGGTAACAATGAGCAGTTCTTC
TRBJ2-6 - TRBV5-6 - CASSLVGGPSSGANVLTF TGTGCCAGCAGCTTGGTAGGAGGGCCTAGCTCTGGGGCCAACGTCCTGACTTTC
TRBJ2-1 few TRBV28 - CASSNQGGSYNEQFF TGTGCCAGCAGCAACCAAGGAGGGTCTTACAATGAGCAGTTCTTC
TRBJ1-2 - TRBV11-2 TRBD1 CASSSGTDYGYTF TGTGCCAGCAGCTCCGGGACAGATTATGGCTACACCTTC
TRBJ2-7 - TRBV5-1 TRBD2 CASSLSLSFGGRKSYEQYF TGCGCCAGCAGCTTGTCTTTGTCTTTCGGCGGGAGAAAAAGCTACGAGCAGTACTTC
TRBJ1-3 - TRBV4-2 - CASSQVARGLAGNTIYF TGTGCCAGCAGCCAAGTGGCGCGGGGCTTAGCAGGAAACACCATATATTTT
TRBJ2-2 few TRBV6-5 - CASHNRRNTGELFF TGTGCCAGTCATAACCGGAGAAACACCGGGGAGCTGTTTTTT
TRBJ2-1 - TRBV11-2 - CASTENNEQFF TGTGCCAGCACTGAGAACAATGAGCAGTTCTTC
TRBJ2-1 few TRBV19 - CASSSGSLGGEQFF TGTGCCAGTAGCTCCGGCTCCCTCGGTGGTGAGCAGTTCTTC
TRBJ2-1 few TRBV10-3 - CAISGGVGLNEQFF TGTGCCATCAGTGGAGGGGTAGGACTCAATGAGCAGTTCTTC
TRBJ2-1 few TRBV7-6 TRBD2 CASSLVASTSGRFEQFF TGTGCCAGCAGCTTAGTCGCTTCGACTAGCGGGAGGTTTGAGCAGTTCTTC
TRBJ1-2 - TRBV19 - CASRGESNYGYTF TGTGCCAGTAGGGGGGAATCTAACTATGGCTACACCTTC
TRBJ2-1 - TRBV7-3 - CASSWTAYNEQFF TGTGCCAGCAGCTGGACAGCCTACAATGAGCAGTTCTTC
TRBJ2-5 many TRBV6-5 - CASRTVGKETQYF TGTGCCAGCCGGACAGTCGGGAAGGAGACCCAGTACTTC
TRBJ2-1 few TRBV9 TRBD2 CASSAPQTAGLAGGRSYNEQFF TGTGCCAGCAGCGCCCCACAAACGGCGGGACTAGCGGGAGGTCGGTCCTACAATGAGCAGTTCTTC
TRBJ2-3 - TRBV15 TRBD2 CATSRGLAGVDTQYF TGTGCCACCAGCAGGGGACTAGCAGGGGTAGATACGCAGTATTTT
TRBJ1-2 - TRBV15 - CATSRDLDGYTF TGTGCCACCAGCAGAGATCTCGATGGCTACACCTTC
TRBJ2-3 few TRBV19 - CASSGTWLGTQYF TGTGCCAGTAGCGGAACGTGGCTAGGTACGCAGTATTTT
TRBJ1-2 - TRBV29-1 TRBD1 CSVGGGQGAGYTF TGCAGCGTTGGAGGTGGACAGGGGGCTGGCTACACCTTC
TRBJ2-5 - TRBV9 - CASSVEYGGLETQYF TGTGCCAGCAGCGTTGAGTATGGGGGCTTGGAGACCCAGTACTTC
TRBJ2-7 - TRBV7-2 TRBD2 CASSLVGGGSYEQYF TGTGCCAGCAGCTTAGTCGGCGGGGGGTCCTACGAGCAGTACTTC
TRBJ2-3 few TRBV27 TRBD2 CASSRTRPTDTQYF TGTGCCAGCAGTCGGACTAGGCCGACAGATACGCAGTATTTT
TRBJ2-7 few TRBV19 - CASSLIMGEQYF TGTGCCAGTTCCCTCATAATGGGCGAGCAGTACTTC
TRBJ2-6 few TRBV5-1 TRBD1 CASSNRQGASGANVLTF TGCGCCAGCAGCAACAGACAGGGCGCCTCTGGGGCCAACGTCCTGACTTTC
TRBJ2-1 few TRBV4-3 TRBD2 CASSQDSVGGRANEQFF TGCGCCAGCAGCCAAGATTCCGTGGGCGGGAGGGCCAATGAGCAGTTCTTC
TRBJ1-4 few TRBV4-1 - CASSQHPKTQGRLTTNEKLFF TGCGCCAGCAGCCAACACCCCAAAACACAGGGTCGACTAACCACGAATGAAAAACTGTTTTTT
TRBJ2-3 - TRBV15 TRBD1 CATSPGQGEDTQYF TGTGCCACCAGCCCGGGACAGGGGGAAGATACGCAGTATTTT
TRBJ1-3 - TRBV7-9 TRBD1 CASSLSRTGIRNTIYF TGTGCCAGCAGCTTATCACGGACAGGGATAAGAAACACCATATATTTT
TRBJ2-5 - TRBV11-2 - CASSSGAAQYF TGTGCCAGCAGCTCGGGCGCGGCCCAGTACTTC
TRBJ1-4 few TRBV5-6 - CASSLAGAKLFF TGTGCCAGCAGCTTGGCAGGAGCAAAACTGTTTTTT
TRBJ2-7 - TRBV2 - CATSRDGFYEQYF TGTGCCACCTCACGGGACGGCTTCTACGAGCAGTACTTC
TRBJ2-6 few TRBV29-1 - CSVGNGANVLTF TGCAGCGTTGGTAATGGGGCCAACGTCCTGACTTTC
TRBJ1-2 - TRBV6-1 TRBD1 CAISVGGGNSNYGYTF TGTGCCATCAGTGTCGGAGGGGGCAATTCTAACTATGGCTACACCTTC
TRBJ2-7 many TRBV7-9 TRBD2 CASSTSGSSSYEQYF TGTGCCAGCAGCACTAGCGGGAGTAGCTCCTACGAGCAGTACTTC
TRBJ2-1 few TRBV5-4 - CASSLPGQGGTEQFF TGTGCCAGCAGCTTGCCGGGGCAGGGGGGGACTGAGCAGTTCTTC
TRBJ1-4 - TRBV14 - CASSQGLWEKLFF TGTGCCAGCAGCCAAGGGTTGTGGGAAAAACTGTTTTTT
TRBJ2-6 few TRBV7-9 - CASSVMVTASNVLTF TGTGCCAGCAGCGTCATGGTGACGGCTTCCAACGTCCTGACTTTC
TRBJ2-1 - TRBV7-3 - CASSNPKGGRRDEQFF TGTGCCAGCAGTAACCCCAAAGGAGGGCGAAGGGATGAGCAGTTCTTC
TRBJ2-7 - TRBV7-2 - CASSLGTTVGEQYF TGTGCCAGCAGCTTAGGAACTACTGTGGGCGAGCAGTACTTC
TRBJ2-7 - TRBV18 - CASSDSSYEQYF TGTGCCAGCTCAGATAGCTCCTACGAGCAGTACTTC
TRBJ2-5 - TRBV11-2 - CASSQMYLASQETQYF TGTGCCAGCAGCCAGATGTATCTAGCGAGCCAAGAGACCCAGTACTTC
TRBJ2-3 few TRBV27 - CASSDPGPSSPYF TGTGCCAGCAGCGACCCGGGCCCTTCATCACCGTATTTT
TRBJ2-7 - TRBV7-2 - CASSVAAGRSTYEQYF TGTGCCAGCAGCGTAGCAGCCGGACGTTCCACCTACGAGCAGTACTTC
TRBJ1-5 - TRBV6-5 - CASKRQNSRGQPQHF TGTGCCAGTAAACGACAAAACTCCAGGGGCCAGCCCCAGCATTTT
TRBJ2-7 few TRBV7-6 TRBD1 CASSLVGQEQYF TGTGCCAGCAGCTTAGTGGGACAGGAGCAGTACTTC
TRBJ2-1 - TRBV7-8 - CASSLDPGYNEQFF TGTGCCAGCAGCTTAGATCCAGGATACAATGAGCAGTTCTTC
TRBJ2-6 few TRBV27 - CASRNSGANVLTF TGTGCCAGCAGGAACTCTGGGGCCAACGTCCTGACTTTC